This TCR beta chain was recorded in a study of cytomegalovirus exposure and HLA in healthy donors listed by TCRdb under 2017. In the study overall: An earlier analysis of 587 of the donors reported more than 250 Gb of sequence data and 117 million unique TCR beta sequences from 150 million to 200 million T cells. To decide whether each TCR beta V gene segment behaved as functional or pseudogenic, an earlier analysis of approximately 600 of the donors relied on high-throughput TCR beta sequencing. Among around 400 genotyped donors of the cohort, an average of approximately 240,000 unique TCR beta nucleotide sequences was sequenced per donor, of which approximately 19% were non-productive. Roughly five DR-DQ haplotypes were handled as single units for association and clustering because linkage in the cohort was strong. All discovery cohort repertoires had been generated on a single sequencing platform. A later analysis re-analyzed previously published TCR beta repertoires from 650 to 800 donors and added high-resolution HLA genotyping to study TCR occurrence patterns. An early release that covered approximately 600 HLA-typed donors contained about 290 gigabases of sequencing data and tens of millions of unique TCR sequences. The later analysis used no new phenotypic data to find candidate immune exposures, relying instead on TCR beta sequences and their occurrence across donors. High-throughput TCR immunosequencing, statistical association of individual TCRs with disease status, and machine learning were combined to predict cytomegalovirus infection status. Donor age, sex, ethnicity and CMV serostatus were collected together with the repertoire data. The study aimed to test whether cataloging public T cell receptors could reveal signatures of past pathogen exposure. HLA typing covered class I and class II loci at four-digit resolution. The number of typed donors differed by locus: roughly 629-640 for A, B, C, DRB1 and DQB1; some 500 for DQA1; some 610 for DPA1; and some 450 for DPB1. A later genetic analysis used genome-wide SNP genotypes for about three fifths of the 666 donors, treating that subset as a discovery cohort. Using immunosequencing, the study profiled T cell repertoires from 550 to 750 subjects and related those repertoires to cytomegalovirus serostatus. Of the 300 to 450 genotyped donors, around 81% fell in the genetic ancestry cluster associated with self-reported Caucasian donors. A separate validation cohort of roughly 130 different subjects was used in addition to the approximately 670-subject first cohort. What the research found in general, with its limitations: The classifier was reported to diagnose cytomegalovirus status with high specificity and sensitivity in both the original and validation cohorts. Presence/absence analyses assumed roughly uniform sequencing depth across donors, an assumption that may not hold. A later analysis found that HLA-associated TCR beta chains were more clonally expanded and had lower generation probabilities than equally common non-associated chains. Specific HLA alleles were associated with 15,000 to 20,000 TCR beta sequences at a false discovery rate of 0.05 in a later analysis. According to a later analysis, parvovirus B19, influenza, CMV and Epstein-Barr virus appeared linked to several top co-occurrence clusters. Correlated functional status among segregating V segments might reflect linkage disequilibrium, but an unknown experimental factor could not be ruled out. While some public TCRs were present in many individuals, most TCR sequences turned up only very rarely across donors. In an earlier analysis of 500 to 650 of the donors, most TCR beta V segments appeared in productive rearrangements about 87% or about 30% of the time, broadly matching IMGT annotations. Three of the identified cytomegalovirus-associated TCR beta chains were confirmed in vitro to be specific for cytomegalovirus antigens. The earlier analysis of around 600 of the donors excluded 15 to 20 rarely observed V segments, including chromosome 9 orphons, because counts were too low. A total of 150 to 200 TCR beta chains were listed by the study as associated with cytomegalovirus. Strong co-occurrence of HLA alleles, especially DR and DQ, made assigning TCR associations to individual alleles difficult. According to a later analysis, most CMV-associated TCR beta chains appeared to be HLA-restricted, and the HLA associations seemed to be driven largely by CMV exposure. Because the 87-base-pair reads could not distinguish some IMGT-functional V segments, including TRBV6-2 and TRBV6-3, those segments were excluded. A cluster of highly shared sequence variants was judged likely to represent a technical artifact of the sequencing pipeline. In a later analysis, the rate of TCR association differed among HLA loci, with DRB1 alleles having the most associated TCRs and HLA-C alleles having the fewest. An association between a missense DCLRE1C variant and V-gene and J-gene trimming of TCR beta chains was found in a later genetic analysis and replicated in an independent cohort. It was suggested by the authors that the approach could potentially be generalized to other disease states and immunological phenotypes. Immune exposure information for the cohort was limited to CMV serostatus. Only TCR beta chains were sequenced in this cohort, and the absence of alpha or paired-chain data limited detectable features. In a later genetic analysis, fewer N-insertions in productive TCRs were reported among donors in an Asian-associated ancestry cluster than the roughly 700-donor mean. A further reported finding was that TCR beta sequences accurately predicted the HLA-A and HLA-B alleles for most subjects in the first cohort. Because some donors lacked HLA typing at each locus, the association tests relied only on the typed subset.

The junction shows trimming of 6 bases on V and 7 bases on J, and the gene matches do not reach 12 bases of it. The CDR3 covers 15 residues, taking in both the cysteine and the phenylalanine. Just the 45-base CDR3 DNA is kept, in frame starting at base 1. Sequences SNHLY (CDR1) and FYNNEI (CDR2) are obtained from the germline V gene. The library was obtained by the immunoSEQ multiplex PCR assay. For the multiplex PCR, a mixture combining 60 forward primers for TCR Vbeta segments and 13 reverse primers for TCR Jbeta segments was used. Amplification of the CDR3 region of rearranged TCR beta genes was performed with a multiplex PCR assay on genomic DNA. The Illumina HiSeq System was used to sequence the amplified TCR beta libraries as 87-base-pair reads. The study's processing was this. In a later analysis, 80 million or so unique TCR beta chains were counted across the roughly 610 repertoires, and roughly 11 million of these chains were shared by at least two donors. Raw reads were error-corrected and collapsed into unique sequences by a nearest-neighbor algorithm in which closely related sequences were merged to remove PCR and sequencing errors. Alignment of CDR3 sequences to IMGT reference sequences was used to assign V, D and J gene segments. Each retained sequence needed at least a six-nucleotide match to both a V gene segment and a J gene segment. A rearrangement counted as productive if the CDR3 had no stop codons and remained in frame with V and J, and every other rearrangement counted as non-productive. CDR3 was defined by IMGT convention, running from the second conserved V-encoded cysteine to the conserved J-encoded phenylalanine. The earlier analysis of 500 to 600 of the donors excluded sequences that lacked an unambiguous match to a single V gene segment. An earlier analysis of a few hundred of the donors classified V segments as functional when productive rearrangements were above 56.7% and as segregating when the standard deviation between donors was above 5%. To diagnose cytomegalovirus status from the catalog of TCR beta chain sequences, a statistical classification framework was built. In a later analysis, TCR nucleotide sequences were compared against IMGT/GENE-DB human TR gene sequences so that V and J genes could be assigned. The TCRdist pipeline was used in a later analysis to assign CDR3 sequences and most-parsimonious VDJ recombination scenarios. In a later analysis, each TCR beta chain was defined by its CDR3 amino acid sequence together with its V-gene family, and reads without a unique V-gene family were excluded. As a way to deal with suspected cross-contamination and a sequencing artifact, a later analysis dropped 450 to 700 nucleotide sequences that were highly shared and had low generation probability. In a later analysis, a clonal expansion index for each public chain was calculated from normalized within-repertoire ranks of inferred template counts. Generation probabilities in a later analysis came from a VDJ recombination model fitted to out-of-frame rearrangements, and those results were checked against IGoR. Hypergeometric tests were used in a later analysis to score TCR-TCR, TCR-HLA and TCR-CMV co-occurrence, with a repertoire-size bias correction applied to the TCR pairs. To estimate false discovery rates, a later analysis permuted the HLA or CMV assignments 20 times. In a later analysis, co-occurring TCRs were grouped using DBSCAN, with TCRdist sequence similarity added in when clustering inside HLA-allele-positive subsets. Co-occurrence clustering excluded repertoires with fewer than 30,000 or more than 120,000 public chains, plus five with anomalous nucleotide sharing. The immuneACCESS repertoire file appears here via TCRdb, limited to in-frame rearrangements. These files lack a portion of the clones; in checked studies, under half of the deficit traces to unresolved V genes, and the cause of the others is not known. V, J and clone size were drawn from that table, and D and trimming were deduced from the DNA. For this sample there are about 89,000 clones; 85% appear just once. Around 7% of the sample belongs to the ten largest clones.

Regarding this clone: Its antigen remains unidentified. Base qualities were left out, and no much larger clone turns up one base away.

In total, about 650 healthy bone marrow donors made up the cohort. At the time of sampling, every cohort member was nominally healthy, though immune exposures that went unrecorded were likely present. The donor was CMV seropositive and belonged to the group of a few hundred seropositive cohort members. Each donor provided a peripheral blood sample, and peripheral blood mononuclear cells were used for TCR beta sequencing. The Qiagen DNeasy Blood Extraction Kit was used to extract genomic DNA from the blood cell samples. The source is a middle-aged man in good health and CMV-seropositive. The rearrangement combines TRBV2 with TRBJ1-2; TRBD1 lines up with 9 middle nucleotides. The sequencing input was PBMCs. The CDR3 is CASRGGQGPQRGYTF. The base sequence is TGTGCCAGCAGAGGGGGACAGGGCCCTCAACGTGGCTACACCTTC. Where the CDR3 stops, the reference TRBV2 and TRBJ1-2 genes take over; the full variable domain is EPEVTQTPSHQVTQMGQEVILRCVPISNHLYFYWYRQILGQKVEFLVSFYNNEISEKSEIFDDQFSVERPDGSNFTLKIRSTKLEDSAMYFCASRGGQGPQRGYTFGSGTRLTVV.